One and the same sample provided the 25 T cell receptor beta chains below, sequenced in a study of human T cells and chemical hapten exposure (dated by TCRdb to the early 2020s). The time point label on this specimen signifies: patch test 1, 2 weeks after DPC sensitization. This specimen's treatment or condition label, interpreted: therapeutic diphenylcyclopropenone sensitization with weekly scalp DPC. The library relied on RACE. Sequencing was performed on a NextSeq 500. TCRdb reran the public reads through fastp at Q25 and MiXCR, keeping productive beta chains. Rows are unified per CDR3 protein, each entry keeping the most common DNA and genes. This sample is represented by nearly 350,000 distinct CDR3 sequences; around 7% of them were singletons. The ten largest make up roughly 7.9% of the sample. Here the sequenced sample was whole blood, taken in connection with sensitization to the hapten diphenylcyclopropenone (DPC). The receptors here all came from a woman aged 18-35 years with alopecia areata. Some clones in this sample may be carry-over from other donors' samples.

This clonotype appeared many times. This chain connects TRBV13 to TRBJ1-1; no clear D gene. Trimming pared 4 bases from V and 6 bases from J, leaving 12 bases between. The germline V gene encodes CDR1 PRHDT and CDR2 FYEKMQ (reference sequence). The CDR3 runs 13 residues. The CDR3 DNA follows: TGTGCCAGCAGCTCCGGACGGTATTCTGAAGCTTTCTTT. This translates into CASSSGRYSEAFF.

The chain links TRBV6-6 to TRBJ1-4; maybe TRBD1 (6 bases). This CDR3 has 11 residues. In germline, CDR1 is MNHNY, CDR2 SVGAGI (reference sequence). V gave up 4 bases and J gave up 14 bases, with 11 bases separating them. The CDR3 protein is CASSWADSLFF. The CDR3, as DNA: TGTGCCAGCAGTTGGGCGGACAGCCTGTTTTTT.

This clonotype was found many times. The V gene is TRBV18, the J gene TRBJ1-4; perhaps TRBD1 as D (5 bases). The V gene's germline CDR1 is KGHSH and CDR2 LQKENI. The CDR3 sequence is 14 residues long. Trimming removed 8 bases from V and 11 bases from J, with 21 bases in between. The CDR3: CASATEGYFGKLFF. The CDR3 nucleotides are TGTGCCAGCGCTACGGAGGGGTATTTCGGGAAACTGTTTTTT.

The rearrangement joins TRBV12-5 to TRBJ2-2; TRBD1 might be the D (5 bases). Germline V gene data show CDR1 as LGHNT and CDR2 as FRNRAP. V lost 4 bases and J lost 6, with 15 bases in between. This CDR3 contains 15 residues. The chain's CDR3 is CASGSTQEWAGELFF. Written as DNA, the CDR3 is TGTGCTAGTGGTTCCACACAGGAGTGGGCCGGGGAGCTGTTTTTT.

This clonotype has a handful of counts. This chain links TRBV12-3 or TRBV12-4 with TRBJ2-5, with 10 bases aligning to TRBD2. CDR3 size: 17 residues. J lost 4 bases, V lost 3 bases, and 11 bases had no gene match. CDR3 in amino acids: CASSFVLASGGGETQYF. DNA of the CDR3: TGTGCCAGCAGTTTCGTCCTCGCCAGCGGGGGGGGAGAGACCCAGTACTTC.

This chain connects TRBV6-2 or TRBV6-3 to TRBJ2-2, with D possibly being TRBD1 or TRBD2 (5 bases each). The CDR3 is 17 amino acids. V lost 9 bases to trimming and J lost 5 bases, with 25 bases between them. Germline-derived CDR1 and CDR2 are MNHEY and SVGEGT. DNA for the CDR3: TGTGCCAGTAGTCCTCGGGACCGACGACTGTATACCGGGGAGCTGTTTTTT. Its protein product is CASSPRDRRLYTGELFF.

About this clonotype: This may be a read error: a much more frequent sequence differs by one nucleotide. The chain couples TRBV6-2 or TRBV6-3 to TRBJ2-7; D possibly corresponds to TRBD1 (5 bases). The CDR3 contains 13 residues. Germline assignment: CDR1 MNHEY and CDR2 SVGEGT. V was pared by 5 bases and J by 5 bases, with 13 bases between. The CDR3 is CASSKNQGHEQYF. The CDR3 DNA reads as TGTGCCAGCAGTAAGAACCAGGGTCACGAGCAGTACTTC.

This clonotype was detected ten times or more. The rearrangement uses TRBV7-2 and TRBJ2-5; D may be TRBD1 or TRBD2 (5 bases each). The CDR3 consists of 14 residues. Germline V gene lookup returns CDR1 SGHTA and CDR2 FQGNSA. Trimming pared 4 bases from V and 5 bases from J, leaving 14 bases between. The CDR3: CASSYGTPRETQYF. The DNA for the CDR3 is TGTGCCAGCAGCTACGGGACGCCGCGCGAGACCCAGTACTTC.

The rearrangement links TRBV5-1 to TRBJ2-7; possibly TRBD2 for D (6 bases). The V end lost 0 bases, the J end lost 7 bases, and 14 bases lay between the germline ends. The CDR3 contains 14 residues. CDR1 and CDR2 (germline): SGHRS, YFSETQ. The CDR3 here is CASSLAGTFEEQYF. CDR3 bases: TGCGCCAGCAGCTTGGCAGGGACTTTTGAAGAGCAGTACTTC.

A few counts support this clonotype. The genes are TRBV27 and TRBJ2-7; 7 bases are a match to TRBD1. CDR3 length: 13 amino acids. Germline V gene sequence: CDR1 MNHEY, CDR2 SMNVEV (reference sequence). V gave up 6 bases and J gave up 0 bases; unmatched junction bases: 2. CDR3: CASSDRASYEQYF. The CDR3 DNA reads as TGTGCCAGCAGCGACAGGGCCTCCTACGAGCAGTACTTC.

The gene calls are TRBV7-3 and TRBJ1-5; D unresolved. The CDR3 spans 10 residues. Trimming removed 8 bases from V and 3 bases from J, with 2 bases in between. Germline CDR1 and CDR2: SGHTA and FQGTGA. The CDR3 is CASDNQPQHF. Written as DNA, the CDR3 is TGTGCCAGCGACAATCAGCCCCAGCATTTT.

This clonotype was seen a handful of times. This chain connects TRBV12-3 or TRBV12-4 to TRBJ2-3, with a weak D call TRBD2 (6 bases). The CDR3 is made up of 14 amino acids. The germline V and J ends were trimmed by 6 bases and 8 bases, with 18 bases remaining between them. In DNA, the CDR3 is TGTGCCAGCAGCCCGGACGGGGGTAAAGGTACGCAGTATTTT. Its translation: CASSPDGGKGTQYF.

This chain links TRBV18 with TRBJ1-5; 8 bases are shared with TRBD1. Germline V CDR1 and CDR2: KGHSH, LQKENI. The CDR3 extends over 14 amino acids. Trimming at V came to 2 bases and at J to 6 bases, leaving 3 bases not matched to a gene. CDR3 DNA sequence: TGTGCCAGCTCACCAACAGGGGGGGTTCAGCCCCAGCATTTT. This sequence encodes CASSPTGGVQPQHF.

The V and J genes are TRBV28 and TRBJ2-3; 8 bases align to TRBD2. V trimming: 4 bases; J trimming: 5 bases; junction bases outside the gene matches: 14. The germline gives CDR1 MDHEN, CDR2 SYDVKM. This CDR3 has 17 residues. The CDR3 DNA reads as TGTGCCAGCAGTTCCCTGGAGGTAGCGGGGTCCGAAGATACGCAGTATTTT. Encoded protein: CASSSLEVAGSEDTQYF.

The sample holds many counts of this clonotype. The chain links TRBV6-5 to TRBJ2-1; 9 nucleotides match TRBD1. CDR1 is MNHEY, CDR2 SVGAGI, per germline. The CDR3 has 15 amino acids. V lost 5 bases, J lost 6 bases, and 8 bases stayed unmatched. The CDR3 here is CASSQPGTGTNEQFF. In DNA form, the CDR3 reads TGTGCCAGCAGTCAACCCGGGACAGGGACCAATGAGCAGTTCTTC.

This clonotype occurred many times. The chain links TRBV7-9 to TRBJ1-3, with no clear D. The CDR3 extends over 12 amino acids. The germline CDR1 and CDR2 sequences are SEHNR and FQNEAQ (reference sequence). The V end lost 6 bases, the J end lost 1 base, and 4 bases lay between the germline ends. The CDR3 coding sequence is TGTGCCAGCAGAGATTCTGGAAACACCATATATTTT. It encodes CASRDSGNTIYF.

This clonotype was found many times. The chain combines TRBV18 with TRBJ2-7; D is unresolved. V was shortened by 0 bases and J by 2 bases, with 8 bases between the two germline ends. CDR1 is KGHSH, CDR2 LQKENI, per germline. This CDR3 is built from 14 residues. Written as DNA, the CDR3 is TGTGCCAGCTCACCACCGGTTCCTCCCTACGAGCAGTACTTC. This gives the protein CASSPPVPPYEQYF.

This clonotype was seen only a few times. The V and J genes are TRBV12-3 or TRBV12-4 and TRBJ2-2; 9 bases line up with TRBD2. Trimming removed 6 bases from V and 7 bases from J; junction bases left unmatched: 9. The length of the CDR3 is 15 residues. Here the CDR3 reads CASRGGGGASGELFF. CDR3 coding DNA: TGTGCCAGCAGAGGTGGCGGGGGGGCTAGCGGGGAGCTGTTTTTT.

This clonotype was counted only a few times. This sequence joins TRBV7-8 and TRBJ2-5, with 9 bases that match TRBD2. Losses at the gene ends were 4 bases for V and 4 bases for J; bases not matched to a gene: 10. The CDR3 length is 16 residues. CDR1 and CDR2 from the germline V gene are SGHVS and FQNEAQ. The CDR3 DNA sequence: TGTGCCAGCAGCTCTAGGGGGCGGGGGGGCCGAGAGACCCAGTACTTC. It yields the protein CASSSRGRGGRETQYF.

The chain links TRBV20-1 to TRBJ1-2; 11 bases fit TRBD1. Trimming took 6 bases from V and 7 from J; bases not matched to a gene: 4. Germline V gene sequence: CDR1 DFQATT, CDR2 SNEGSKA (reference sequence). The CDR3 spans 12 residues. CDR3 nucleotide sequence: TGCAGTGCAACGGACAGGGGGCCTGGCTACACCTTC. Encoded protein: CSATDRGPGYTF.

This clonotype was recorded a few times. The CDR3 DNA follows: TGCGCCAGCAGCCAAGCAGGGGAGCCCGTCACAGATACGCAGTATTTT. It codes for CASSQAGEPVTDTQYF. The V and J genes are TRBV4-3 and TRBJ2-3, with a weak D call TRBD1 (6 bases). The V gene lost 1 base and the J gene lost 2 bases, with 13 bases spanning the gap. There are 16 residues in the CDR3. In germline, CDR1 is LGHNA, CDR2 YSLEER.

The table lists this clonotype with a few counts. The rearrangement uses TRBV12-3 or TRBV12-4 and TRBJ1-2; 7 bases match TRBD1. CDR3 length: 13 residues. Trimming removed 5 bases from V and 7 bases from J; junction bases left unmatched: 7. The CDR3 bases are TGTGCCAGCAGTCAACAGGGACAGCGTGGCTACACCTTC. Protein sequence: CASSQQGQRGYTF.

The rearrangement links TRBV6-1 to TRBJ2-3, with TRBD2 matching over 14 bases. CDR1 and CDR2 from the germline V gene are MNHNS and SASEGT. This CDR3 has 18 residues. The V and J ends lost 8 bases and 0 bases, in that order; junction bases with no gene match: 10. For the CDR3, the DNA is TGTGCCAGCTTACCCTACCGGACTAGCGGGGGGAGCACAGATACGCAGTATTTT. Translating it yields CASLPYRTSGGSTDTQYF.

The J gene is TRBJ2-1, the V gene TRBV4-3, with 9 bases that match TRBD2. This CDR3 has 15 amino acids. V lost 4 bases and J lost 3; bases outside the gene matches: 4. CDR1 and CDR2 (germline): LGHNA, YSLEER. Written as DNA, the CDR3 is TGCGCCAGCAGCCTTCAGCGGGGGGTCTACAATGAGCAGTTCTTC. Protein sequence: CASSLQRGVYNEQFF.

The chain combines TRBV6-5 with TRBJ1-6; D unclear. There are 14 residues in the CDR3. Germline V gene data show CDR1 as MNHEY and CDR2 as SVGAGI. V was cut by 6 bases and J by 5 bases, with 11 bases left in between. CDR3 loop: CASSRGPNNSPLHF. The CDR3 DNA follows: TGTGCCAGCAGCCGAGGGCCAAATAATTCACCCCTCCACTTT.